This entry lists 32 T cell receptor beta chains sequenced from one sample in a study of blood T cell repertoires in COVID-19. Repertoires were generated with immunoSEQ multiplex PCR, while TCRdb's copy carries only in-frame clones and drops some. The data contain over 85,000 clones, more than 75% of them seen just once; the ten biggest clones take up roughly 5%. The specimen was peripheral blood. The receptors here all came from a woman of 80 years or more with active COVID-19.

V is TRBV28 and J is TRBJ2-1, with D possibly matching TRBD2 (7 bases). This CDR3 is built from 14 residues. Trimming removed 3 bases at V and 8 bases at J, with 14 bases between. Per germline, CDR1 MDHEN and CDR2 SYDVKM. This CDR3 reads CASSFAGAIDEQFF. The CDR3 bases are TGTGCCAGCAGTTTTGCGGGGGCGATCGATGAGCAGTTCTTC.

The chain couples TRBV5-1 to TRBJ2-1; 9 nucleotides line up with TRBD2. The ends lost 0 bases at V and 6 bases at J; junction bases unmatched: 7. The CDR3 has 16 amino acids. Germline-derived CDR1 and CDR2 are SGHRS and YFSETQ. The CDR3 nucleotides read TGCGCCAGCAGCTTGGGGGCTAGCGGGAAGGGCAATGAGCAGTTCTTC. Translated, it gives CASSLGASGKGNEQFF. The whole variable domain, filled in from reference TRBV5-1 and TRBJ2-1, reads KAGVTQTPRYLIKTRGQQVTLSCSPISGHRSVSWYQQTPGQGLQFLFEYFSETQRNKGNFPGRFSGRQFSNSRSEMNVSTLELGDSALYLCASSLGASGKGNEQFFGPGTRLTVL.

This chain connects TRBV7-6 to TRBJ1-4; TRBD1 matches 11 bases. This CDR3 has 14 amino acids. Trimming at V came to 6 bases and at J to 8 bases, leaving 5 bases not matched to a gene. Germline V gives CDR1 SGHVS, CDR2 FNYEAQ. As DNA, the CDR3 is TGTGCCAGCAGTGGACAGGGGGCATGGGAAAAACTGTTTTTT. Protein: CASSGQGAWEKLFF.

The chain recombines TRBV9 with TRBJ2-3; D ambiguous. V was clipped by 3 bases and J by 9 bases, with 14 bases between them. CDR1 SGDLS and CDR2 YYNGEE come from the germline V gene. The CDR3 runs to 13 residues. The CDR3 reads CASSEPATLTQYF. The CDR3 bases are TGTGCCAGCAGCGAGCCCGCGACATTAACGCAGTATTTT. Supplemented by reference TRBV9 and TRBJ2-3, the full variable domain reads DSGVTQTPKHLITATGQRVTLRCSPRSGDLSVYWYQQSLDQGLQFLIQYYNGEERAKGNILERFSAQQFPDLHSELNLSSLELGDSALYFCASSEPATLTQYFGPGTRLTVL.

The gene calls are TRBV18 and TRBJ2-7; 7 nucleotides match TRBD1. The V gene end was trimmed by 3 bases and the J gene end by 2 bases; junction bases not matched to a gene: 4. Germline loops: CDR1 KGHSH, CDR2 LQKENI. The CDR3 is 14 residues long. The CDR3 DNA follows: TGTGCCAGCTCACCCCAGACAGGGACCTACGAGCAGTACTTC. It encodes CASSPQTGTYEQYF.

The chain employs TRBV29-1 and TRBJ1-1, with TRBD1 as a possible D gene (6 bases). Germline V CDR1 and CDR2: SQVTM, ANQGSEA. The CDR3 runs to 13 residues. The V end lost 3 bases, the J end lost 0 bases, and 8 bases lay between the germline ends. CDR3 nucleotide sequence: TGCAGCGTTGATAAGGGGGTGAACACTGAAGCTTTCTTT. Translating gives CSVDKGVNTEAFF.

V is TRBV4-1 and J is TRBJ2-1, with D unclear. Germline values: CDR1 MGHRA, CDR2 YSYEKL. This CDR3 spans 16 amino acids. The germline V and J ends were trimmed by 0 bases and 2 bases, with 11 bases remaining between them. The CDR3 sequence is CASSQDQMLPYNEQFF. CDR3 in DNA: TGCGCCAGCAGCCAAGATCAGATGCTTCCCTACAATGAGCAGTTCTTC.

The chain carries TRBV6-5 and TRBJ1-2; possible D gene TRBD1, 5 bases. CDR1 MNHEY and CDR2 SVGAGI come from the germline V gene. The CDR3 extends over 12 amino acids. Between the trimmed V and J ends, which lost 4 bases and 10 bases, there was a span of 13 bases. CDR3 coding DNA: TGTGCCAGCAGTTGGACACCCGATGCCTACACCTTC. It yields the protein CASSWTPDAYTF.

This clone was seen just once. The sample has other DNA sequences that encode this CDR3 too. CDR3 region: CASSLTSGSYEQYF. The CDR3 coding sequence is TGCGCCAGCAGCTTAACTAGCGGGAGTTACGAGCAGTACTTC. This sequence joins TRBV5-1 and TRBJ2-7; 11 bases agree with TRBD2. After removal of 2 bases from V and 4 bases from J, the junction contained 2 bases not matched to a gene. The CDR3 loop spans 14 amino acids. The V gene's germline CDR1 is SGHRS and CDR2 YFSETQ.

The chain carries TRBV28 and TRBJ2-7; TRBD2 matches at 10 bases. Unmatched junction bases numbered 6, after V lost 5 bases and J lost 2 bases. The CDR3 is 15 residues long. Germline CDR1 reads MDHEN; CDR2 reads SYDVKM. For the CDR3, the DNA is TGTGCCAGCAGTCAAACTAGCGGGGTTGCCTACGAGCAGTACTTC. This encodes CASSQTSGVAYEQYF.

The V call is TRBV27, the J call TRBJ2-7, with TRBD2 identical over 15 bases. J gave up 4 bases and V 6 bases, and 1 base lay outside the gene matches. Germline V CDR1 and CDR2: MNHEY, SMNVEV (reference sequence). The CDR3 sequence is 14 residues long. This CDR3 is CASRGTSGGYEQYF. For the CDR3, the DNA is TGTGCCAGCAGAGGGACTAGCGGGGGGTACGAGCAGTACTTC.

The gene calls are TRBV18 and TRBJ2-1, with 10 bases fitting TRBD2. Unmatched junction bases numbered 10, after V lost 1 base and J lost 7 bases. Germline CDR1 and CDR2: KGHSH and LQKENI. This CDR3 is built from 17 residues. CDR3 in DNA: TGTGCCAGCTCACCACGTCAAAGCGGGAGGGTCCTGAATGAGCAGTTCTTC. Amino acid sequence: CASSPRQSGRVLNEQFF.

J is TRBJ2-1 and V is TRBV6-6; TRBD1 aligns across 8 bases. There are 15 residues in the CDR3. Germline CDR1 reads MNHNY; CDR2 reads SVGAGI (reference sequence). The V gene end was trimmed by 8 bases and the J gene end by 7 bases; junction bases not matched to a gene: 13. In DNA, the CDR3 is TGTGCCAGCTCTTGGCCCGTCAGGGGGCTGAATGAGCAGTTCTTC. Residues: CASSWPVRGLNEQFF.

This clone was observed a handful of times. The chain is built from TRBV6-5 and TRBJ2-2; 7 nucleotides match TRBD1. The trim removed 6 bases at V and 8 bases at J, leaving 6 bases unmatched. The CDR3 consists of 13 residues. Germline V CDR1 and CDR2: MNHEY, SVGAGI. The CDR3 loop reads CASRTGWGGELFF. The CDR3 DNA reads TGTGCCAGCAGGACAGGGTGGGGAGGGGAGCTGTTTTTT.

CDR3 sequence: CASIRTGVRSEQYF. The CDR3 bases are TGTGCCAGCATTCGGACAGGGGTTAGGTCCGAGCAGTACTTC. This chain links TRBV6-5 with TRBJ2-7, with 9 nucleotides matching TRBD1. After removal of 7 bases from V and 6 bases from J, the junction contained 10 bases not matched to a gene. Germline assignment: CDR1 MNHEY and CDR2 SVGAGI. The CDR3 has 14 residues.

V and J are TRBV28 and TRBJ2-5; D unclear. The length of the CDR3 is 13 residues. Between the trimmed V and J ends, which lost 2 bases and 4 bases, there was a span of 8 bases. CDR1 is MDHEN and CDR2 is SYDVKM in the germline V gene. The CDR3: CASSLVRRETQYF. The CDR3 DNA is TGTGCCAGCAGTTTAGTCAGGCGAGAGACCCAGTACTTC.

The chain links TRBV11-2 to TRBJ2-2, with TRBD2 matching 9 bases. V was clipped by 1 base and J by 6 bases; unmatched bases: 6. The CDR3 is made up of 16 amino acids. The germline gives CDR1 SGHAT, CDR2 FQNNGV. CDR3 DNA: TGTGCCAGCAGCTTAGGGCCAGCGGGAGGAGCCGGGGAGCTGTTTTTT. It specifies CASSLGPAGGAGELFF.

The V and J genes are TRBV28 and TRBJ2-2; the D is unclear. Germline values: CDR1 MDHEN, CDR2 SYDVKM. The CDR3 is made up of 15 amino acids. V gave up 2 bases and J gave up 3 bases, with 10 bases separating them. CDR3 nucleotides: TGTGCCAGCAGTTTAGGGCAGTCATACACCGGGGAGCTGTTTTTT. Its translation: CASSLGQSYTGELFF.

The chain couples TRBV4-1 to TRBJ2-7; D may be TRBD1 (5 bases). V lost 0 bases to trimming and J lost 3 bases, with 12 bases between them. Looked up from germline, CDR1 is MGHRA and CDR2 is YSYEKL. The CDR3 spans 15 residues. The CDR3 sequence: CASSQEVDSLYEQYF. The DNA for the CDR3 is TGCGCCAGCAGCCAAGAAGTCGACAGTCTCTACGAGCAGTACTTC.

This clone showed up just once. V and J are TRBV28 and TRBJ1-1; 7 nucleotides align to TRBD1. The V gene's germline CDR1 is MDHEN and CDR2 SYDVKM. V lost 7 bases, J lost 5 bases, and 10 bases stayed unmatched. CDR3 length: 14 residues. CDR3 sequence (DNA): TGTGCCAGCAATCGGGCCCCACAGGGGACTGAAGCTTTCTTT. Translating gives CASNRAPQGTEAFF.

The chain combines TRBV27 with TRBJ1-6; tentatively, D is TRBD1 (5 bases). The CDR3 has 18 residues. V was trimmed by 3 bases and J by 0 bases, leaving 15 bases between them. CDR1 is MNHEY and CDR2 is SMNVEV in the germline V gene (reference sequence). The CDR3 DNA follows: TGTGCCAGCAGTTTTATGACAGTGCCCTACTCCTATAATTCACCCCTCCACTTT. Protein: CASSFMTVPYSYNSPLHF.

This chain joins TRBV18 and TRBJ1-1, with D maybe TRBD1 (5 bases). CDR3 size: 13 residues. The germline gives CDR1 KGHSH, CDR2 LQKENI. V was pared by 5 bases and J by 0 bases, with 7 bases between. The CDR3 nucleotides are TGTGCCAGCTCAACAGGACTGAACACTGAAGCTTTCTTT. Amino acids: CASSTGLNTEAFF.

The rearrangement joins TRBV7-9 to TRBJ1-3; 7 positions agree with TRBD1. This CDR3 spans 15 amino acids. The ends lost 5 bases at V and 0 bases at J; junction bases unmatched: 4. Germline CDR1 and CDR2: SEHNR and FQNEAQ (reference sequence). The CDR3 DNA reads as TGTGCCAGCAGCCTGACAGGGAGCTCTGGAAACACCATATATTTT. This encodes CASSLTGSSGNTIYF.

A word on this clone: Compared with germline, one end of the junction differs, possibly owing to a read error. This same CDR3 is encoded by further DNA sequences in the sample. V gene TRBV14 combines with J gene TRBJ2-1; unclear D gene. CDR1 SGHDN and CDR2 FVKESK come from the germline V gene. The CDR3 covers 13 residues. The CDR3 here is CASSQYLGIRLLF. Here the CDR3 DNA reads TGTGCCAGCAGCCAATATCTGGGCATAAGGTTACTCTTC. The whole variable domain, remainder taken from reference TRBV14 and TRBJ2-1, is EAGVTQFPSHSVIEKGQTVTLRCDPISGHDNLYWYRRVMGKEIKFLLHFVKESKQDESGMPNNRFLAERTGGTYSTLKVQPAELEDSGVYFCASSQYLGIRLLFGPGTRLTVL.

The chain recombines TRBV24-1 with TRBJ2-2; 12 bases are shared with TRBD2. Trimming took 5 bases from V and 6 from J; bases not matched to a gene: 6. CDR1 KGHDR and CDR2 SFDVKD come from the germline V gene. The length of the CDR3 is 16 residues. CDR3: CATSGPLAGGPGELFF. The CDR3 nucleotides are TGTGCCACCAGTGGTCCCCTAGCGGGAGGGCCCGGGGAGCTGTTTTTT.

The chain links TRBV11-3 to TRBJ2-1; a possible D gene is TRBD2 (6 bases). V was trimmed by 2 bases and J by 8 bases, leaving 19 bases between them. Germline-derived CDR1 and CDR2 are SGHNT and YENEEA. The CDR3 has 16 amino acids. The CDR3 DNA is TGTGCCAGCAGCTTATTTTCTTCGGGAGACCACCATGAGCAGTTCTTC. It specifies CASSLFSSGDHHEQFF. The complete variable domain, with remaining parts taken from reference TRBV11-3 and TRBJ2-1, reads EAGVVQSPRYKIIEKKQPVAFWCNPISGHNTLYWYLQNLGQGPELLIRYENEEAVDDSQLPKDRFSAERLKGVDSTLKIQPAELGDSAVYLCASSLFSSGDHHEQFFGPGTRLTVL.

J is TRBJ1-2 and V is TRBV15; D not certain. Germline CDR1 LNHNV, CDR2 YYDKDF (reference sequence). V lost 7 bases, J lost 2 bases, and 11 bases lay in between. The CDR3 spans 13 residues. The CDR3 region has the DNA TGTGCCACCACGGGGTGGGGAAACTATGGCTACACCTTC. Protein: CATTGWGNYGYTF.

The rearrangement uses TRBV3-1 (or the pseudogene TRBV3-2) and TRBJ2-7; D ambiguous. The CDR3 has 15 residues. Trimming shortened V by 1 base and J by 0 bases, and 10 bases separated the two germline ends. Per germline, CDR1 LGHDT and CDR2 YNNKEL (reference sequence). The CDR3 DNA reads TGTGCCAGCAGCCAAGTGGTACAGAGCTCCTACGAGCAGTACTTC. Amino acids: CASSQVVQSSYEQYF.

This chain uses TRBV2 with TRBJ2-7, with D perhaps TRBD2 (6 bases). The CDR3 is made up of 14 amino acids. Germline values: CDR1 SNHLY, CDR2 FYNNEI. The V and J ends lost 6 bases and 2 bases respectively, with 14 bases between them. CDR3 in amino acids: CASSAGLPPYEQYF. The DNA for the CDR3 is TGTGCCAGCAGCGCGGGACTCCCCCCCTACGAGCAGTACTTC.

This rearrangement joins TRBV30 to TRBJ2-4, with D possibly matching TRBD2 (6 bases). Germline CDR1 reads GTSNPN; CDR2 reads SVGIG (reference sequence). The CDR3 totals 11 residues. CDR3 coding DNA: TGTGGAGCGGGAGCCAAAAACATTCAGTACTTC. It yields the protein CGAGAKNIQYF.

The chain uses TRBV10-3 and TRBJ1-1, with TRBD1 identical over 12 bases. Trimming took 11 bases from V and 4 from J; bases not matched to a gene: 11. Germline CDR1 and CDR2: ENHRY and SYGVKD. This CDR3 has 15 residues. CDR3 nucleotides: TGTGCCGTCACCGGGACAGGGGGCTTTCCCACTGAAGCTTTCTTT. The encoded protein is CAVTGTGGFPTEAFF.

The genes are TRBV19 and TRBJ1-1; the match to TRBD1 covers 7 bases. This CDR3 spans 15 amino acids. Germline CDR1 and CDR2: LNHDA and SQIVND (reference sequence). Losses at the gene ends were 6 bases for V and 5 bases for J; bases not matched to a gene: 12. The CDR3 loop reads CASSADRAGGTEAFF. CDR3 nucleotide sequence: TGTGCCAGTAGCGCCGACAGGGCGGGGGGGACTGAAGCTTTCTTT.